These 28 T cell receptor beta chains originate from one sample sequenced in a study of blood T cell repertoires in COVID-19. Profiled with immunoSEQ multiplex PCR; TCRdb holds only in-frame clones, not every one. The table includes about 110,000 clones, over 55% detected once. The material sequenced was peripheral blood. These receptors all stem from a human donor with acute or convalescent COVID-19. The donor label of this sample is uncertain.

This CDR3 is CASSLRPPSGGTNTGELFF. CDR3 nucleotide sequence: TGTGCCAGCAGCCTTAGGCCCCCTAGCGGGGGGACGAACACCGGGGAGCTGTTTTTT. This sequence joins TRBV7-6 and TRBJ2-2, with 11 positions matching TRBD2. V gave up 5 bases and J gave up 0 bases; unmatched junction bases: 11. The CDR3 has 19 amino acids. CDR1 is SGHVS and CDR2 is FNYEAQ in the germline V gene.

The rearrangement uses TRBV21-1 and TRBJ1-4. TRBV21-1 is noted as a pseudogene. This CDR3 has 13 residues. The CDR3 spells CASSVGSHEKLFF. In nucleotides, the CDR3 is TGTGCCAGCAGTGTCGGGTCGCATGAAAAACTGTTTTTT.

The V gene is TRBV11-2, the J gene TRBJ2-1, with 7 bases identical to TRBD1. This CDR3 comprises 14 residues. Germline values: CDR1 SGHAT, CDR2 FQNNGV. V was pared by 5 bases and J by 5 bases, with 6 bases of the junction left unmatched. CDR3 coding DNA: TGTGCCAGCAGCGCCGTAACAGGGGACAATGAGCAGTTCTTC. Translation: CASSAVTGDNEQFF.

This clone was observed at least ten times. This chain connects TRBV24-1 to TRBJ1-2; D is possibly TRBD1 (5 bases). V gave up 5 bases and J gave up 4 bases, with 10 bases separating them. The CDR3 has 13 residues. From germline, CDR1 is KGHDR and CDR2 SFDVKD. CDR3 coding DNA: TGTGCCACCAGTGCGGGGGGTACCTATGGCTACACCTTC. Protein sequence: CATSAGGTYGYTF.

The chain links TRBV4-1 to TRBJ2-7; TRBD1 is a possible D gene (6 bases). With 4 bases removed from V and 0 bases from J, the gap between germline ends came to 7 bases. The CDR3 extends over 13 amino acids. Germline V gene data show CDR1 as MGHRA and CDR2 as YSYEKL. The CDR3 sequence: CASSRDNSYEQYF. CDR3 DNA sequence: TGCGCCAGCAGCCGGGACAACTCCTACGAGCAGTACTTC.

CDR3 in DNA: TGTGCCAGCAGTCCCAAAGAGGGGGGGGGCACTGAAGCTTTCTTT. Its protein product is CASSPKEGGGTEAFF. V usage is TRBV6-5 and J usage is TRBJ1-1; TRBD1 is a possible D gene (6 bases). The germline CDR1 and CDR2 sequences are MNHEY and SVGAGI. V lost 5 bases and J 4 bases, leaving 17 bases between the germline ends. The CDR3 has 15 amino acids.

This chain uses TRBV18 with TRBJ1-6; a weak D match, TRBD1 (5 bases). The CDR3 runs 14 residues. The germline V gene encodes CDR1 KGHSH and CDR2 LQKENI. The germline V and J ends were trimmed by 1 base and 8 bases, with 9 bases remaining between them. The CDR3 sequence is CASSPQGGDSPLHF. The CDR3 region has the DNA TGTGCCAGCTCACCACAGGGAGGGGATTCACCCCTCCACTTT.

This clone was picked up a small number of times. This chain connects TRBV2 to TRBJ1-1; D is uncertain. The V end was cut by 6 bases, the J end by 0 bases, with 14 bases between. The CDR3 runs 15 residues. Germline CDR1 and CDR2: SNHLY and FYNNEI. This CDR3 reads CASSGVGGLNTEAFF. The CDR3 DNA is TGTGCCAGCAGCGGGGTTGGCGGGTTGAACACTGAAGCTTTCTTT.

This clone came up a few times. The chain combines TRBV7-9 with TRBJ1-1, with D possibly being TRBD1 (6 bases). Trimming left V 6 bases short and J 6 bases short, with 20 bases between. There are 15 residues in the CDR3. CDR1 and CDR2 (germline): SEHNR, FQNEAQ (reference sequence). The CDR3 reads CASRSPAGEMSEAFF. The CDR3 nucleotides are TGTGCCAGCAGGAGCCCGGCAGGGGAAATGTCTGAAGCTTTCTTT.

Details on this clone: Because it lacks the conserved phenylalanine or tryptophan at the end, this CDR3 is likely a read error. The DNA is left out, because the CDR3 cannot be placed on it with certainty; the CDR3 is given as TCRdb lists it. This CDR3 is CASSGTPGPL. This chain uses TRBV23-1 with TRBJ1-1; TRBD1 reflects the table's D call only, with no check against the DNA. TRBV23-1 carries the ORF label, with uncertain function. The CDR3 region is 10 residues in length, termini included.

The chain uses TRBV4-1 and TRBJ1-1; weak D call: TRBD1 (5 bases). The germline V and J ends were trimmed by 4 bases and 0 bases, with 18 bases remaining between them. This CDR3 region has 17 residues. The V gene's germline CDR1 is MGHRA and CDR2 YSYEKL. The CDR3, as DNA: TGCGCCAGCAGCCCCTCATGGGTGGGGGGAATGAACACTGAAGCTTTCTTT. This encodes CASSPSWVGGMNTEAFF.

V usage is TRBV2 and J usage is TRBJ2-1; TRBD1 might be the D (6 bases). Trimming cost V 6 bases and J 4 bases, with 16 bases left between them. The CDR3 is made up of 15 amino acids. Germline lookup yields CDR1 SNHLY and CDR2 FYNNEI. The CDR3 loop is CASRVGTLVYNEQFF. The CDR3 coding sequence is TGTGCCAGCAGGGTTGGGACATTGGTATACAATGAGCAGTTCTTC.

This clone was picked up many times. V gene TRBV30 combines with J gene TRBJ1-5; the D gene is possibly TRBD1 (6 bases). Trimming stripped 4 bases from V and 0 bases from J, with 7 bases between. The germline V gene encodes CDR1 GTSNPN and CDR2 SVGIG (reference sequence). This CDR3 has 13 residues. CDR3 protein: CAWTGDSNQPQHF. In DNA, the CDR3 is TGTGCCTGGACAGGGGATAGCAATCAGCCCCAGCATTTT. Based on the CDR3 plus reference TRBV30 and TRBJ1-5, the full variable domain is SQTIHQWPATLVQPVGSPLSLECTVEGTSNPNLYWYRQAAGRGLQLLFYSVGIGQISSEVPQNLSASRPQDRQFILSSKKLLLSDSGFYLCAWTGDSNQPQHFGDGTRLSIL.

This clone has a count of ten or more. The CDR3 here is CASSQGRAWTEAFF. In DNA form, the CDR3 reads TGCGCCAGCAGCCAAGGGAGGGCGTGGACTGAAGCTTTCTTT. This chain connects TRBV4-1 to TRBJ1-1; D is unclear. Germline CDR1 and CDR2: MGHRA and YSYEKL. The ends were cut back, 1 base at V and 5 bases at J, with 11 bases in the middle. CDR3 length: 14 residues.

This clone occurred a few times. The chain uses TRBV30 and TRBJ2-2; TRBD2 might be the D (5 bases). Trimming stripped 4 bases from V and 7 bases from J, with 16 bases between. Germline V gives CDR1 GTSNPN, CDR2 SVGIG (reference sequence). The CDR3 covers 14 residues. The CDR3 reads CAWKQEARGGELFF. The CDR3 nucleotides read TGTGCCTGGAAGCAGGAGGCCAGAGGCGGGGAGCTGTTTTTT.

This chain connects TRBV7-3 to TRBJ2-3; unclear D gene. Deletions cut 2 bases from V and 0 bases from J, with 9 bases between. Germline CDR1 reads SGHTA; CDR2 reads FQGTGA. This CDR3 is 15 amino acids long. CDR3 in amino acids: CASSLLATSTDTQYF. The CDR3 DNA is TGTGCCAGCAGCTTATTAGCAACTAGCACAGATACGCAGTATTTT.

The chain carries TRBV7-8 and TRBJ2-1; D is ambiguous. Trimming pared 5 bases from V and 0 bases from J, leaving 11 bases between. The CDR3 is 15 amino acids. CDR1 is SGHVS, CDR2 FQNEAQ, per germline. CDR3 protein: CASSTNQDSYNEQFF. CDR3 coding DNA: TGTGCCAGCAGCACCAACCAGGACTCCTACAATGAGCAGTTCTTC.

The CDR3 loop is CASSYMPGTYEQYF. The CDR3 bases are TGTGCCAGCAGTTACATGCCAGGCACCTACGAGCAGTACTTC. The chain has TRBV6-5 and TRBJ2-7; unclear D gene. The germline V gene has CDR1 MNHEY and CDR2 SVGAGI. V lost 2 bases, J lost 2 bases, and 10 bases lay in between. This CDR3 has 14 amino acids.

CDR3 loop: CASSFRGGWEKLFF. CDR3 bases: TGTGCCAGCAGTTTTAGGGGGGGCTGGGAAAAACTGTTTTTT. The V call is TRBV28, the J call TRBJ1-4, with D perhaps TRBD1 (6 bases). In germline, CDR1 is MDHEN, CDR2 SYDVKM. V dropped 3 bases and J dropped 8 bases, with 13 bases sitting between them. The CDR3 length is 14 residues.

The chain employs TRBV7-2 and TRBJ2-5, with TRBD1 as a possible D gene (6 bases). This CDR3 is built from 15 residues. Germline CDR1 and CDR2: SGHTA and FQGNSA. V was trimmed by 3 bases and J by 5 bases, leaving 16 bases between them. CDR3 loop: CASSFRQAHGETQYF. The CDR3 nucleotides read TGTGCCAGCAGCTTTCGACAGGCCCACGGGGAGACCCAGTACTTC.

This clone was counted ten times or more. The rearrangement uses TRBV7-9 and TRBJ1-1; no definite D call. Trimming shortened V by 6 bases and J by 3 bases, and 17 bases separated the two germline ends. Germline CDR1 is SEHNR and CDR2 is FQNEAQ (reference sequence). The CDR3 extends over 15 amino acids. CDR3 coding DNA: TGTGCCAGCAGTCCCACCGTGGGGAGATACACTGAAGCTTTCTTT. Amino acid sequence: CASSPTVGRYTEAFF.

The rearrangement uses TRBV7-9 and TRBJ1-1; 8 nucleotides match TRBD1. From germline, CDR1 is SEHNR and CDR2 FQNEAQ (reference sequence). The J segment lost 2 bases and the V segment lost 3 bases, leaving 5 bases of the junction unmatched. This CDR3 comprises 15 residues. The CDR3 DNA reads as TGTGCCAGCAGCTTTGGGACAGGTTATAACACTGAAGCTTTCTTT. Amino acid sequence: CASSFGTGYNTEAFF.

CDR3 protein: CAWTHPRTGISYEQYF. In nucleotides, the CDR3 is TGTGCCTGGACCCACCCCAGGACAGGGATCTCCTACGAGCAGTACTTC. V is TRBV30 and J is TRBJ2-7; TRBD1 matches 8 bases. The CDR3 runs to 16 residues. Looked up from germline, CDR1 is GTSNPN and CDR2 is SVGIG (reference sequence). With V trimmed by 4 bases and J by 0 bases, 11 bases remained unmatched.

The chain uses TRBV6-1 and TRBJ2-5, with TRBD2 matching 12 bases. Germline assignment: CDR1 MNHNS and CDR2 SASEGT. This CDR3 is 16 amino acids long. The ends lost 2 bases at V and 5 bases at J; junction bases unmatched: 6. Here the CDR3 DNA reads TGTGCCAGCAGTGAACTAGCGGGGGGGCCGATGGAGACCCAGTACTTC. It codes for CASSELAGGPMETQYF.

This chain uses TRBV3-1 (or the pseudogene TRBV3-2) with TRBJ2-4, with D perhaps TRBD1 (6 bases). Germline lookup yields CDR1 LGHDT and CDR2 YNNKEL (reference sequence). This CDR3 region has 18 residues. With 0 bases removed from V and 1 base from J, the gap between germline ends came to 16 bases. The CDR3, as DNA: TGTGCCAGCAGCCAAGATGGGGTAGGGGGTACGGCCAAAAACATTCAGTACTTC. Residues: CASSQDGVGGTAKNIQYF.

The chain recombines TRBV28 with TRBJ1-2, with 9 nucleotides matching TRBD1. This CDR3 spans 13 amino acids. After removal of 6 bases from V and 8 bases from J, the junction contained 7 bases not matched to a gene. Germline V CDR1 and CDR2: MDHEN, SYDVKM. Here the CDR3 DNA reads TGTGCCAGCAGGTCGGACAGGGGAAGGGGCTACACCTTC. Translation: CASRSDRGRGYTF.

The chain uses TRBV11-2 and TRBJ2-3; 12 nucleotides match TRBD2. The CDR3 spans 15 residues. Trimming removed 3 bases from V and 4 bases from J; junction bases left unmatched: 2. Per germline, CDR1 SGHAT and CDR2 FQNNGV. The DNA of the CDR3 is TGTGCCAGCAGCTTTCTAGCGGGGGGGCCAGATACGCAGTATTTT. Protein product: CASSFLAGGPDTQYF.

The chain combines TRBV4-1 with TRBJ2-1; TRBD2 aligns across 7 bases. Germline CDR1 reads MGHRA; CDR2 reads YSYEKL. The V and J ends lost 0 bases and 0 bases, in that order; junction bases with no gene match: 5. This CDR3 is 17 amino acids long. The CDR3 region is CASSQDMGGSSYNEQFF. The CDR3 DNA reads as TGCGCCAGCAGCCAAGATATGGGGGGGAGCTCCTACAATGAGCAGTTCTTC.